This is a list of T cell receptor beta chains from one sample in a study of blood T cell repertoires in COVID-19. Libraries were prepared by immunoSEQ multiplex PCR; TCRdb keeps only in-frame clonotypes and omits some of them. Of under 200,000 clones in the sample, approximately 91% were seen once. Sequences were obtained from peripheral blood. These TCRs come from a man aged 18 to 35 with acute or convalescent COVID-19. Both conserved end residues are part of each CDR3. A D gene is named only where the DNA matches it firmly. Rows give clone size only sometimes, using once, few, many, or a class for an expanded clone.

clone size,J gene,D gene,V gene,CDR3 protein,CDR3 DNA
.,TRBJ1-1,.,TRBV7-8,CASSLAGRGRAFF,TGTGCCAGCAGCTTAGCAGGTAGAGGGAGAGCTTTCTTT
.,TRBJ2-3,TRBD2,TRBV4-1,CASSQEETSGGRDTQYF,TGCGCCAGCAGCCAAGAAGAGACTAGCGGGGGGAGAGATACGCAGTATTTT
.,TRBJ2-3,TRBD1,TRBV19,CASTRSDRVPKDTQYF,TGTGCCAGTACCCGGTCGGACAGGGTACCGAAAGATACGCAGTATTTT
once,TRBJ2-2,TRBD2,TRBV2,CASSTPSGSIGELFF,TGTGCCAGCAGTACCCCTAGCGGGAGTATCGGGGAGCTGTTTTTT
.,TRBJ1-5,.,TRBV5-1,CASSLQGISNQPQHF,TGCGCCAGCAGCTTACAGGGAATTAGCAATCAGCCCCAGCATTTT
.,TRBJ1-6,TRBD1,TRBV5-4,CASSQTGINSPLHF,TGTGCCAGCAGCCAGACAGGGATCAATTCACCCCTCCACTTT
.,TRBJ2-7,TRBD1,TRBV6-5,CASSFTGGYEQYF,TGTGCCAGCAGTTTTACAGGGGGCTACGAGCAGTACTTC
.,TRBJ2-5,.,TRBV5-6,CASSRTHGQETQYF,TGTGCCAGCAGCAGGACTCATGGACAAGAGACCCAGTACTTC
.,TRBJ2-7,TRBD1,TRBV15,CATSFGTGGSYEQYF,TGTGCCACCAGCTTCGGGACAGGGGGATCCTACGAGCAGTACTTC
.,TRBJ2-7,TRBD1,TRBV11-2,CASSMGQGSYEQYF,TGTGCCAGCAGCATGGGACAGGGGAGTTACGAGCAGTACTTC
.,TRBJ1-2,.,TRBV2,CASSADSDYGYTF,TGTGCCAGCAGTGCGGACAGTGACTATGGCTACACCTTC
.,TRBJ1-1,.,TRBV27,CASSRAPMNTEAFF,TGTGCCAGCAGCAGGGCACCAATGAACACTGAAGCTTTCTTT
.,TRBJ1-1,TRBD1,TRBV10-3,CAISEPGQGGLGWTEAFF,TGTGCCATCAGTGAGCCGGGACAGGGCGGCTTGGGCTGGACTGAAGCTTTCTTT
few,TRBJ2-3,TRBD2,TRBV18,CASSPTGGFTDTQYF,TGTGCCAGCTCACCAACCGGGGGGTTCACAGATACGCAGTATTTT
.,TRBJ2-1,TRBD1,TRBV9,CASSVAGQGARRGTYNEQFF,TGTGCCAGCAGCGTAGCGGGACAGGGGGCCCGGCGGGGAACCTACAATGAGCAGTTCTTC
.,TRBJ2-2,.,TRBV5-1,CASSLAIATGELFF,TGCGCCAGCAGCTTGGCCATAGCCACCGGGGAGCTGTTTTTT
once,TRBJ2-1,.,TRBV5-1,CASSLTPGNNEQFF,TGCGCCAGCAGCTTGACCCCAGGGAACAATGAGCAGTTCTTC
few,TRBJ1-1,.,TRBV6-1,CASSEALRMNTEAFF,TGTGCCAGCAGTGAAGCCCTACGCATGAACACTGAAGCTTTCTTT
.,TRBJ1-2,.,TRBV10-1,CASSPKPNYGYTF,TGCGCCAGCAGCCCCAAGCCTAACTATGGCTACACCTTC
.,TRBJ2-7,.,TRBV10-3,CAIGDTAYEQYF,TGTGCCATCGGGGACACCGCCTACGAGCAGTACTTC
.,TRBJ2-2,.,TRBV19,CASSRDSPFMNTGELFF,TGTGCCAGTAGTAGAGACAGTCCATTTATGAACACCGGGGAGCTGTTTTTT
.,TRBJ2-1,TRBD1,TRBV27,CASSRPGTGWNEQFF,TGTGCCAGCAGTCGTCCCGGGACAGGGTGGAATGAGCAGTTCTTC
.,TRBJ1-1,.,TRBV6-6,CASNSPRDTEAFF,TGTGCCAGTAACAGCCCGCGGGACACTGAAGCTTTCTTT
.,TRBJ2-2,.,TRBV5-6,CASSSSRGAGELFF,TGTGCCAGCAGCTCCTCTCGGGGAGCCGGGGAGCTGTTTTTT
.,TRBJ1-1,.,TRBV9,CASSVFEGNTEAFF,TGTGCCAGCAGCGTATTTGAGGGGAACACTGAAGCTTTCTTT
.,TRBJ2-5,TRBD2,TRBV4-1,CASSYYSGGGETQYF,TGCGCCAGCAGCTACTATAGCGGGGGTGGAGAGACCCAGTACTTC
.,TRBJ1-1,.,TRBV7-2,CASSLDQGFSDTEAFF,TGTGCCAGCAGCTTAGATCAGGGGTTTTCGGACACTGAAGCTTTCTTT
.,TRBJ1-2,.,TRBV6-6,CASSKHKNYGYTF,TGTGCCAGCAGCAAACATAAAAACTATGGCTACACCTTC
.,TRBJ2-7,.,TRBV9,CASSVGSDEQYF,TGTGCCAGCAGCGTGGGGAGTGACGAGCAGTACTTC
.,TRBJ1-2,TRBD1,TRBV30,CASSPTGGYGYTF,TGTGCCTCCTCACCAACAGGGGGCTATGGCTACACCTTC
.,TRBJ1-2,.,TRBV7-9,CASSAPGYGYTF,TGTGCCAGCAGCGCCCCGGGATATGGCTACACCTTC
.,TRBJ2-2,TRBD2,TRBV19,CASRMERGVAGELFF,TGTGCCAGTAGAATGGAGCGGGGAGTTGCCGGGGAGCTGTTTTTT
.,TRBJ2-3,TRBD1,TRBV7-9,CASRGLTGDLTDTQYF,TGTGCCAGCAGGGGCCTAACAGGGGACCTAACAGATACGCAGTATTTT
.,TRBJ2-3,.,TRBV25-1,CASSEHEAGRIGDTQYF,TGTGCCAGCAGTGAACATGAGGCAGGGAGGATCGGAGATACGCAGTATTTT
.,TRBJ2-7,.,TRBV21-1,CASSNRDRGRNEQYF,TGTGCCAGCAGCAACCGGGACAGGGGGCGAAACGAGCAGTACTTC
.,TRBJ2-5,.,TRBV18,CASSGGQHQETQYF,TGTGCCAGCTCCGGGGGACAGCACCAAGAGACCCAGTACTTC